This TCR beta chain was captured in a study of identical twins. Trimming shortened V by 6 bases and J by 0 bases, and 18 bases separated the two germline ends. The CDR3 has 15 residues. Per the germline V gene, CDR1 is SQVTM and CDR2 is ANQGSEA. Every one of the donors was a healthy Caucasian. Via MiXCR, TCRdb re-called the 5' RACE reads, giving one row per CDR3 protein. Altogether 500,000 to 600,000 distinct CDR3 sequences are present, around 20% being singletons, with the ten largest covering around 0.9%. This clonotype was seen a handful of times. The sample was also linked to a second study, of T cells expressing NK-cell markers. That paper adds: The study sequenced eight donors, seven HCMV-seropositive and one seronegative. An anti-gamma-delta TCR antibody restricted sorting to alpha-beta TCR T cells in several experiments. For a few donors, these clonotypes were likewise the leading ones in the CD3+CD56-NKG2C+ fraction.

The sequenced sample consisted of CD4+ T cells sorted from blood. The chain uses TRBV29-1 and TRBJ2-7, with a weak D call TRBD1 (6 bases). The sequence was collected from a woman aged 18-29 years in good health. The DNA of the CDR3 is TGCAGCGTCATCCCGGTGCAGGGGCCCTCCTACGAGCAGTACTTC. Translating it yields CSVIPVQGPSYEQYF.